These 18 T cell receptor beta chains were sequenced from one sample in a study of blood T cell repertoires in COVID-19. Clones were sequenced by immunoSEQ multiplex PCR, and TCRdb holds only the in-frame ones, with some missing. This table holds more than 250,000 clones, less than 90% found once. The specimen was peripheral blood. These receptors were obtained from a man aged 55 to 70 who had recovered from COVID-19.

The chain employs TRBV28 and TRBJ2-7, with a tentative D call TRBD1 (6 bases). Trimming pared 6 bases from V and 3 bases from J, leaving 12 bases between. The CDR3 is 13 residues long. CDR1 and CDR2 from the germline V gene are MDHEN and SYDVKM. As DNA, the CDR3 is TGTGCCAGCAGCCCGGACAGTTTCTACGAGCAGTACTTC. This gives the protein CASSPDSFYEQYF.

There are a few counts of this clone. The gene calls are TRBV7-8 and TRBJ1-6; the D gene is possibly TRBD1 (6 bases). CDR1 SGHVS and CDR2 FQNEAQ come from the germline V gene. CDR3 length equals 14 residues. Trimming took 7 bases from V and 6 from J, leaving 13 bases between them. CDR3 sequence: CASKQDSINSPLHF. The CDR3 nucleotides read TGTGCCAGCAAACAGGACAGTATTAATTCACCCCTCCACTTT. The complete variable domain, with remaining parts taken from reference TRBV7-8 and TRBJ1-6, reads GAGVSQSPRYKVAKRGQDVALRCDPISGHVSLFWYQQALGQGPEFLTYFQNEAQLDKSGLPSDRFFAERPEGSVSTLKIQRTQQEDSAVYLCASKQDSINSPLHFGNGTRLTVT.

The rearrangement links TRBV6-4 to TRBJ2-3, with TRBD2 matching over 7 bases. The J segment lost 5 bases and the V segment lost 2 bases, leaving 7 bases of the junction unmatched. Germline CDR1 and CDR2: MRHNA and SNTAGT. There are 15 residues in the CDR3. CDR3 protein: CASSDMAGAGDTQYF. The CDR3 DNA reads as TGTGCCAGCAGTGACATGGCGGGAGCGGGAGATACGCAGTATTTT.

Here the CDR3 reads CASSFSGTSGSGTGELFF. DNA for the CDR3: TGCGCCAGCAGCTTTTCCGGGACTAGCGGGAGTGGGACCGGGGAGCTGTTTTTT. The rearrangement joins TRBV5-1 to TRBJ2-2; 14 bases align to TRBD2. Germline assignment: CDR1 SGHRS and CDR2 YFSETQ. The CDR3 has 18 residues. V trimming: 2 bases; J trimming: 5 bases; junction bases outside the gene matches: 8. Based on the CDR3 plus reference TRBV5-1 and TRBJ2-2, the full variable domain is KAGVTQTPRYLIKTRGQQVTLSCSPISGHRSVSWYQQTPGQGLQFLFEYFSETQRNKGNFPGRFSGRQFSNSRSEMNVSTLELGDSALYLCASSFSGTSGSGTGELFFGEGSRLTVL.

This rearrangement joins TRBV5-1 to TRBJ2-2, with TRBD2 matching 7 bases. Losses at the gene ends were 4 bases for V and 1 base for J; bases not matched to a gene: 10. This CDR3 is 17 amino acids long. CDR1 and CDR2 (germline): SGHRS, YFSETQ. The CDR3 here is CASSAGRAGVNTGELFF. In DNA, the CDR3 is TGCGCCAGCAGCGCGGGGCGGGCGGGAGTGAACACCGGGGAGCTGTTTTTT.

The rearrangement uses TRBV3-1 (or the pseudogene TRBV3-2) and TRBJ2-5; 15 bases map to TRBD2. There are 18 residues in the CDR3. V gave up 4 bases and J gave up 5 bases; unmatched junction bases: 11. From germline, CDR1 is LGHDT and CDR2 YNNKEL (reference sequence). The DNA for the CDR3 is TGTGCCAGCAGCCCATTACCCGGACTAGCGGGAGGGCGTGAGACCCAGTACTTC. This encodes CASSPLPGLAGGRETQYF.

This clone was detected only once. This sequence joins TRBV28 and TRBJ1-1; no clear D. V lost 8 bases and J 4 bases, leaving 17 bases between the germline ends. The germline CDR1 and CDR2 sequences are MDHEN and SYDVKM. The CDR3 runs to 14 residues. In DNA form, the CDR3 reads TGTGCCAGCCTCCGGGGAGGGCCGAGCACTGAAGCTTTCTTT. Encoded protein: CASLRGGPSTEAFF.

In nucleotides, the CDR3 is TGTGCCAGCAATGGTGGGACTAGCGCCACAGATACGCAGTATTTT. Protein product: CASNGGTSATDTQYF. This chain connects TRBV6-5 to TRBJ2-3; 10 bases are a match to TRBD2. Trimming cost V 7 bases and J 2 bases; bases outside gene matches: 6. The CDR3 covers 15 residues. The V gene's germline CDR1 is MNHEY and CDR2 SVGAGI.

This clone has just a few counts. The chain recombines TRBV28 with TRBJ2-5; the D is unclear. The CDR3 sequence is 12 residues long. Germline assignment: CDR1 MDHEN and CDR2 SYDVKM. V was cut by 6 bases and J by 12 bases, with 17 bases left in between. CDR3 sequence (DNA): TGTGCCAGCAGCCGAATCAGGTTTCAAGAGTACTTC. Translation: CASSRIRFQEYF.

CDR3 coding DNA: TGTGCCTGGAAAGACAGGGGATATAATTCACCCCTCCACTTT. The encoded protein is CAWKDRGYNSPLHF. This chain joins TRBV30 and TRBJ1-6; 8 positions match TRBD1. Germline values: CDR1 GTSNPN, CDR2 SVGIG (reference sequence). V lost 4 bases and J lost 4; bases outside the gene matches: 3. CDR3 size: 14 residues. The full variable domain, in which reference TRBV30 and TRBJ1-6 provide the parts outside the CDR3, is SQTIHQWPATLVQPVGSPLSLECTVEGTSNPNLYWYRQAAGRGLQLLFYSVGIGQISSEVPQNLSASRPQDRQFILSSKKLLLSDSGFYLCAWKDRGYNSPLHFGNGTRLTVT.

The CDR3 nucleotides read TGTGCCAGCAGTTACTCTGTCCCCCGATCGGGGGAAAAACTGTTTTTT. It encodes CASSYSVPRSGEKLFF. The chain carries TRBV6-6 and TRBJ1-4; D uncertain. The ends were cut back, 0 bases at V and 8 bases at J, with 16 bases in the middle. The CDR3 has 16 amino acids. Germline lookup yields CDR1 MNHNY and CDR2 SVGAGI (reference sequence).

As regards this clone: Other DNA sequences of this sample code for an identical CDR3. The V and J genes are TRBV18 and TRBJ1-4; D might be TRBD1 (6 bases). CDR1 is KGHSH and CDR2 is LQKENI in the germline V gene. This CDR3 is built from 14 residues. Trimming removed 6 bases at V and 0 bases at J, with 8 bases between. CDR3 nucleotide sequence: TGTGCCAGCTCCAGACAGGCAACTAATGAAAAACTGTTTTTT. This gives the protein CASSRQATNEKLFF. Using reference TRBV18 and TRBJ1-4 for the parts outside the CDR3, the full variable domain is NAGVMQNPRHLVRRRGQEARLRCSPMKGHSHVYWYRQLPEEGLKFMVYLQKENIIDESGMPKERFSAEFPKEGPSILRIQQVVRGDSAAYFCASSRQATNEKLFFGSGTQLSVL.

This clone was detected a few times. This sequence joins TRBV10-3 and TRBJ1-1; 7 positions match TRBD1. This CDR3 region has 14 residues. Trimming took 6 bases from V and 0 from J; bases not matched to a gene: 4. CDR1 is ENHRY, CDR2 SYGVKD, per germline. The CDR3 reads CAIRPTGMNTEAFF. The CDR3 nucleotides read TGTGCCATCAGACCGACAGGGATGAACACTGAAGCTTTCTTT.

This sequence joins TRBV18 and TRBJ2-2; a possible D gene is TRBD1 (5 bases). Per germline, CDR1 KGHSH and CDR2 LQKENI. CDR3 length: 15 amino acids. V was clipped by 3 bases and J by 0 bases, with 8 bases between them. The CDR3 protein is CASSPQTANTGELFF. In nucleotides, the CDR3 is TGTGCCAGCTCACCCCAGACAGCGAACACCGGGGAGCTGTTTTTT.

This chain links TRBV25-1 with TRBJ1-6, with D maybe TRBD1 (6 bases). With 5 bases removed from V and 4 bases from J, the gap between germline ends came to 18 bases. Germline lookup yields CDR1 MGHDK and CDR2 SYGVNS. The CDR3 is 17 amino acids. The DNA of the CDR3 is TGTGCCAGCAGTAGTAATCTCGGGCAGGGGTATAATTCACCCCTCCACTTT. Its translation: CASSSNLGQGYNSPLHF.

The V and J genes are TRBV29-1 and TRBJ2-1; 8 nucleotides agree with TRBD1. With V trimmed by 3 bases and J by 4 bases, 5 bases remained unmatched. Germline CDR1 reads SQVTM; CDR2 reads ANQGSEA. This CDR3 comprises 14 residues. CDR3 sequence (DNA): TGCAGCGTTGATCAGGGGGCTATATACAATGAGCAGTTCTTC. This codes for CSVDQGAIYNEQFF.

This chain joins TRBV24-1 and TRBJ1-5; no firm D call. The CDR3 length is 14 residues. The germline V gene has CDR1 KGHDR and CDR2 SFDVKD. Deletions cut 5 bases from V and 3 bases from J, with 10 bases between. The CDR3: CATSGGQNNQPQHF. The DNA for the CDR3 is TGTGCCACCAGTGGCGGGCAAAACAATCAGCCCCAGCATTTT.

The chain links TRBV6-5 to TRBJ2-2; D ambiguous. V dropped 6 bases and J dropped 0 bases, with 11 bases sitting between them. Per germline, CDR1 MNHEY and CDR2 SVGAGI. The CDR3 runs 15 residues. CDR3 in amino acids: CASSGLRSNTGELFF. The CDR3 DNA follows: TGTGCCAGCAGCGGTCTGCGTTCGAACACCGGGGAGCTGTTTTTT.